This TCR beta chain was observed in a study of PD-1 blockade in classical Hodgkin lymphoma. About the research overall: Patients were treated with nivolumab at 3 mg/kg, and this was given intravenously every 2 weeks. Findings and limits, study-wide: Newly diagnosed and completely responding patients shared comparable baseline diversity. Reported findings placed baseline TCR diversity lower in newly diagnosed patients (compared with healthy donors). The study found that TCR diversity rose significantly by C4D1 in CD4+ but not CD8+ cells.

This CDR3 contains 15 residues. Germline trimming cut 4 bases from V and 5 bases from J; bases unmatched to any gene: 10. Germline CDR1 is MNHNS and CDR2 is SASEGT. Each patient relapsed following autologous stem cell transplantation, and prior brentuximab vedotin exposure differed. Only in-frame clones appear in the TCRdb table, and some are missing; sequencing was by immunoSEQ multiplex PCR. The sample lists 55,000 to 75,000 clones; just over 90% were seen once. With regard to this clone: As yet, its antigen is unknown.

The chain recombines TRBV6-1 with TRBJ2-7; 8 nucleotides match TRBD1. The sequence derives from a human donor with classical Hodgkin lymphoma. Sample: peripheral blood mononuclear cells (PBMCs), taken at baseline. The CDR3 loop is CASSGFLQGADEQYF. DNA for the CDR3: TGTGCCAGCAGTGGGTTCCTCCAGGGGGCCGACGAGCAGTACTTC.